Following are 10 T cell receptor beta chains from one sample sequenced in a study of blood T cell repertoires in COVID-19. The data were produced by immunoSEQ multiplex PCR, yet TCRdb's version contains in-frame clones alone and is incomplete. Of tens of thousands of clones listed, about 87% were seen once; the top ten hold under 6.5%. Source material: peripheral blood. The receptors stem from a woman aged 60-75 years with COVID-19, enrolled during active disease.

V gene TRBV9 combines with J gene TRBJ1-6; D unresolved. V was shortened by 0 bases and J by 8 bases, with 6 bases between the two germline ends. CDR3 length equals 13 residues. The V gene's germline CDR1 is SGDLS and CDR2 YYNGEE. CDR3 sequence: CASSVGLDSPLHF. The CDR3 DNA sequence: TGTGCCAGCAGCGTAGGGCTGGATTCACCCCTCCACTTT.

The gene calls are TRBV10-3 and TRBJ1-2; TRBD1 aligns across 8 bases. CDR1 and CDR2 (germline): ENHRY, SYGVKD. V lost 4 bases, J lost 5 bases, and 3 bases stayed unmatched. The CDR3 loop spans 13 amino acids. In nucleotides, the CDR3 is TGTGCCATCAGTGGACAGGGGATTTATGGCTACACCTTC. Its translation is CAISGQGIYGYTF.

V usage is TRBV23-1 and J usage is TRBJ2-3; 7 bases match TRBD2. TRBV23-1 is sorted into the ORF group, with uncertain function. There are 17 residues in the CDR3. Trimming at V came to 0 bases and at J to 2 bases, leaving 8 bases not matched to a gene. As DNA, the CDR3 is TGCGCCAGCAGTCAATCTATCGAGGGAGGGCCCACAGATACGCAGTATTTT. Translation gives CASSQSIEGGPTDTQYF.

The J gene is TRBJ1-1, the V gene TRBV20-1; D gene uncertain. Trimming removed 3 bases at V and 1 base at J, with 12 bases between. The CDR3 spans 14 residues. The V gene's germline CDR1 is DFQATT and CDR2 SNEGSKA (reference sequence). In DNA form, the CDR3 reads TGCAGTGCTAGTCGGGGTTCACCGAACACTGAAGCTTTCTTT. Protein product: CSASRGSPNTEAFF.

The chain has TRBV4-1 and TRBJ2-7; TRBD2 agrees at 7 bases. Unmatched junction bases numbered 13, after V lost 4 bases and J lost 1 base. The CDR3 covers 17 residues. CDR1 MGHRA and CDR2 YSYEKL come from the germline V gene. CDR3 coding DNA: TGCGCCAGCAGCCCCTTGAGTGGGAGGGCCGGGTCCTACGAGCAGTACTTC. It translates to CASSPLSGRAGSYEQYF.

This clone was seen only a few times. V and J are TRBV4-1 and TRBJ2-1; 11 nucleotides align to TRBD1. Per germline, CDR1 MGHRA and CDR2 YSYEKL. The trim removed 5 bases at V and 5 bases at J, leaving 17 bases unmatched. CDR3 size: 19 residues. As DNA, the CDR3 is TGCGCCAGCAGCTTCCGGGACAGGGGGTCAGGGACTATCAACAATGAGCAGTTCTTC. Translated: CASSFRDRGSGTINNEQFF.

The gene calls are TRBV30 and TRBJ2-7, with 8 bases aligning to TRBD2. Germline CDR1 is GTSNPN and CDR2 is SVGIG (reference sequence). V lost 0 bases, J lost 4 bases, and 5 bases stayed unmatched. The CDR3 sequence is 14 residues long. This CDR3 reads CAWSVQREPYEQYF. The DNA for the CDR3 is TGTGCCTGGAGTGTACAGCGGGAGCCTTACGAGCAGTACTTC.

The J gene is TRBJ2-3, the V gene TRBV6-1; tentative D call: TRBD2 (6 bases). Germline V gene lookup returns CDR1 MNHNS and CDR2 SASEGT. This CDR3 region has 19 residues. V was trimmed by 2 bases and J by 0 bases, leaving 21 bases between them. CDR3 DNA: TGTGCCAGCAGTGAATCACGCACTTCCCCCGGGAGTAGCACAGATACGCAGTATTTT. The encoded protein is CASSESRTSPGSSTDTQYF.

The rearrangement uses TRBV19 and TRBJ1-1, with D tentatively TRBD1 (5 bases). Per the germline V gene, CDR1 is LNHDA and CDR2 is SQIVND (reference sequence). The V and J ends lost 5 bases and 5 bases respectively, with 12 bases between them. The CDR3 consists of 13 residues. The CDR3 DNA sequence: TGTGCCAGTAGTTTGGGAAGGGGAACTGAAGCTTTCTTT. This gives the protein CASSLGRGTEAFF.

This clone was seen a single time. This rearrangement joins TRBV6-5 to TRBJ1-2; TRBD1 aligns across 8 bases. CDR3 length equals 12 residues. The germline gives CDR1 MNHEY, CDR2 SVGAGI. The junction had 6 bases not matched to a gene; V was cut back by 7 bases and J by 8 bases. The CDR3 here is CASTQGAGGYTF. The DNA of the CDR3 is TGTGCCAGCACCCAGGGGGCGGGCGGCTACACCTTC.